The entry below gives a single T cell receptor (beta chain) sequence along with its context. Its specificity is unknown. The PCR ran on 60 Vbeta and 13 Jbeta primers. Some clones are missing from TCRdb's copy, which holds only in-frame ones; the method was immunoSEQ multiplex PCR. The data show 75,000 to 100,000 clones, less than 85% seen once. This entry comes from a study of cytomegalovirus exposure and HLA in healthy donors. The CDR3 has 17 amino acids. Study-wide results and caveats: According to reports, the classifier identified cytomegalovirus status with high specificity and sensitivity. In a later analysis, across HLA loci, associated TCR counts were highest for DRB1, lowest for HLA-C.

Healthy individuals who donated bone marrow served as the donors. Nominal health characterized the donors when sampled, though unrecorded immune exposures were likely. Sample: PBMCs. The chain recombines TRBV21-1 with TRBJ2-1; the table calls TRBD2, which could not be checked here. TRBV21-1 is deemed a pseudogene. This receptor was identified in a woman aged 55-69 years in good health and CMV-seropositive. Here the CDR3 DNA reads TGTGCCAGCAGCAAAAACGGAGCGTCTAGCGGGAGGGGGGAGCAGTTCTTC. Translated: CASSKNGASSGRGEQFF.